The rows below give T cell receptor beta chains drawn from one sample of a study of T cell changes during pregnancy in multiple sclerosis. This table comes from immunoSEQ multiplex PCR, and its TCRdb copy is limited to in-frame clones, with some not included. The table has around 71,000 clones, about 91% seen once. The sample consisted of peripheral blood, taken after pregnancy. The receptor set was obtained from a female donor with multiple sclerosis, enrolled in a pregnancy study. The CDR3 runs from the conserved cysteine through the conserved F or W. Each record gives: CDR3 protein, CDR3 DNA, J gene, D gene, clone size, V gene. A D gene is named only where the DNA matches it firmly. Size is stated for part of the rows, as once, few or many counts, or as a class when the clone is expanded.

CDR3: CASSISYVETQYF
DNA: TGCGCCAGCAGTATTAGTTATGTGGAGACCCAGTACTTC
J: TRBJ2-5
D: -
size: once
V: TRBV5-1

CDR3: CASTLDSNYGYTF
DNA: TGTGCCAGTACCCTGGACAGTAACTATGGCTACACCTTC
J: TRBJ1-2
D: -
size: -
V: TRBV19

CDR3: CASSISPSGTLYEQYF
DNA: TGTGCCAGTAGTATCAGCCCTAGCGGGACCCTCTACGAGCAGTACTTC
J: TRBJ2-7
D: TRBD2
size: -
V: TRBV19

CDR3: CASSLVATANTGELFF
DNA: TGTGCCAGCAGCTTGGTTGCGACAGCGAACACCGGGGAGCTGTTTTTT
J: TRBJ2-2
D: -
size: -
V: TRBV5-5

CDR3: CASSDSYGYTF
DNA: TGTGCCAGCAGTGACTCCTATGGCTACACCTTC
J: TRBJ1-2
D: -
size: -
V: TRBV28

CDR3: CASSIDAGGADTQYF
DNA: TGTGCCAGTAGTATAGATGCGGGAGGGGCAGATACGCAGTATTTT
J: TRBJ2-3
D: TRBD2
size: -
V: TRBV19

CDR3: CASSLAGILNTEAFF
DNA: TGTGCCAGCAGCTTAGCGGGCATTTTGAACACTGAAGCTTTCTTT
J: TRBJ1-1
D: -
size: -
V: TRBV7-2

CDR3: CASSMGGDYQPQHF
DNA: TGTGCCAGTAGTATGGGGGGGGATTATCAGCCCCAGCATTTT
J: TRBJ1-5
D: -
size: -
V: TRBV19

CDR3: CASSEYVTFLPEGYTF
DNA: TGTGCCAGCAGTGAATACGTCACCTTCTTGCCGGAGGGCTACACCTTC
J: TRBJ1-2
D: -
size: -
V: TRBV6-1

CDR3: CASSDQGHNYGYTF
DNA: TGTGCCAGCAGTGATCAGGGGCACAACTATGGCTACACCTTC
J: TRBJ1-2
D: -
size: -
V: TRBV2

CDR3: CASSLGRGPDTQYF
DNA: TGTGCCAGCAGCTTAGGGAGGGGTCCAGATACGCAGTATTTT
J: TRBJ2-3
D: -
size: -
V: TRBV7-8

CDR3: CASSQDPSGSRNEQFF
DNA: TGCGCCAGCAGCCAAGATCCCAGCGGGAGCCGCAATGAGCAGTTCTTC
J: TRBJ2-1
D: TRBD2
size: -
V: TRBV4-3

CDR3: CASSRGLAGGDTQYF
DNA: TGTGCCAGCTCGAGGGGACTAGCGGGAGGCGATACGCAGTATTTT
J: TRBJ2-3
D: TRBD2
size: -
V: TRBV18

CDR3: CASSLGQGFTEQYF
DNA: TGTGCCAGCAGCCTCGGACAGGGATTTACCGAGCAGTACTTC
J: TRBJ2-7
D: TRBD1
size: -
V: TRBV14

CDR3: CASSSRKTSGRYNEQFF
DNA: TGTGCCAGCAGCTCGAGAAAGACTAGCGGGAGATACAATGAGCAGTTCTTC
J: TRBJ2-1
D: TRBD2
size: -
V: TRBV7-8

CDR3: CASRQTGVDNQPQHF
DNA: TGTGCCAGCAGGCAGACAGGGGTTGATAATCAGCCCCAGCATTTT
J: TRBJ1-5
D: TRBD1
size: -
V: TRBV28

CDR3: CASRSAEADYGYTF
DNA: TGTGCCAGTCGGTCGGCAGAAGCGGACTATGGCTACACCTTC
J: TRBJ1-2
D: -
size: -
V: TRBV19

CDR3: CASSQMRVAKDF
DNA: TGTGCCAGCAGTCAAATGAGGGTGGCCAAGGATTTT
J: TRBJ2-3
D: -
size: -
V: TRBV28

CDR3: CASSQAGQLNEKLFF
DNA: TGTGCCAGCAGCCAAGCGGGACAGCTTAATGAAAAACTGTTTTTT
J: TRBJ1-4
D: TRBD1
size: -
V: TRBV4-2

CDR3: CASSSGLAGVWSYEQYF
DNA: TGCGCCAGCAGCTCGGGACTAGCGGGAGTGTGGTCCTACGAGCAGTACTTC
J: TRBJ2-7
D: TRBD2
size: few
V: TRBV5-1

CDR3: CASSYGTGGPGYTF
DNA: TGTGCCAGCAGTTACGGGACAGGGGGCCCGGGCTACACCTTC
J: TRBJ1-2
D: TRBD1
size: -
V: TRBV6-5

CDR3: CASSIWGDGYTF
DNA: TGTGCCAGTAGTATATGGGGGGATGGCTACACCTTC
J: TRBJ1-2
D: -
size: -
V: TRBV19

CDR3: CAWSLVAGANTGELFF
DNA: TGTGCCTGGAGTTTAGTAGCGGGAGCGAACACCGGGGAGCTGTTTTTT
J: TRBJ2-2
D: TRBD2
size: -
V: TRBV30

CDR3: CASSRTGGANTEAFF
DNA: TGTGCCAGCAGCCGAACAGGGGGCGCTAACACTGAAGCTTTCTTT
J: TRBJ1-1
D: TRBD1
size: -
V: TRBV5-5

CDR3: CASSLSGQKNIQYF
DNA: TGTGCCAGCAGTTTATCGGGACAGAAAAACATTCAGTACTTC
J: TRBJ2-4
D: TRBD1
size: -
V: TRBV28

CDR3: CASSRYTASSYNEQFF
DNA: TGTGCCAGCAGCCGATACACTGCTAGCTCCTACAATGAGCAGTTCTTC
J: TRBJ2-1
D: -
size: -
V: TRBV4-2

CDR3: CASSLASWQGNEKLFF
DNA: TGCGCCAGCAGCTTGGCCTCTTGGCAGGGCAATGAAAAACTGTTTTTT
J: TRBJ1-4
D: -
size: -
V: TRBV5-1

CDR3: CASSPMTGSTDTQYF
DNA: TGTGCCAGCTCACCAATGACAGGGTCCACAGATACGCAGTATTTT
J: TRBJ2-3
D: TRBD1
size: -
V: TRBV18

CDR3: CASSLSSDQETQYF
DNA: TGTGCCAGCAGCTTGTCCAGCGACCAAGAGACCCAGTACTTC
J: TRBJ2-5
D: -
size: -
V: TRBV5-8

CDR3: CASIESGYNEQFF
DNA: TGTGCCAGTATTGAAAGCGGGTACAATGAGCAGTTCTTC
J: TRBJ2-1
D: -
size: -
V: TRBV19

CDR3: CASSSQLSGSTDTQYF
DNA: TGTGCCAGCAGCTCCCAATTGAGCGGGAGTACCGATACGCAGTATTTT
J: TRBJ2-3
D: TRBD2
size: -
V: TRBV5-6

CDR3: CASSIFGHHEQYF
DNA: TGTGCCAGTAGTATTTTCGGTCACCACGAGCAGTACTTC
J: TRBJ2-7
D: -
size: -
V: TRBV19

CDR3: CASSLSFSSYEQYF
DNA: TGTGCCAGCAGCTTGTCGTTTTCCTCCTACGAGCAGTACTTC
J: TRBJ2-7
D: -
size: -
V: TRBV5-5

CDR3: CASSVDVTGELFF
DNA: TGTGCCAGCAGCGTAGATGTAACCGGGGAGCTGTTTTTT
J: TRBJ2-2
D: -
size: once
V: TRBV9

CDR3: CAISESWDNFSGANVLTF
DNA: TGTGCCATCAGTGAGTCGTGGGACAACTTCTCTGGGGCCAACGTCCTGACTTTC
J: TRBJ2-6
D: -
size: -
V: TRBV10-3

CDR3: CASSGTQGQQNTGELFF
DNA: TGTGCCAGCAGTGGGACTCAGGGGCAGCAGAACACCGGGGAGCTGTTTTTT
J: TRBJ2-2
D: -
size: -
V: TRBV25-1

CDR3: CASSVTSEGHEQFF
DNA: TGTGCCAGCAGTGTGACTAGTGAGGGCCATGAGCAGTTCTTC
J: TRBJ2-1
D: -
size: -
V: TRBV6-4

CDR3: CASSLGPQNEKLFF
DNA: TGCGCCAGCAGCTTGGGGCCACAAAATGAAAAACTGTTTTTT
J: TRBJ1-4
D: -
size: -
V: TRBV5-1

CDR3: CASSIPSSYNEQFF
DNA: TGTGCCAGCAGCATTCCTTCTAGCTACAATGAGCAGTTCTTC
J: TRBJ2-1
D: -
size: -
V: TRBV7-2

CDR3: CASSIRGGNTEAFF
DNA: TGTGCCAGTAGTATAAGGGGGGGGAACACTGAAGCTTTCTTT
J: TRBJ1-1
D: -
size: -
V: TRBV19

CDR3: CASSEALTGREGTQYF
DNA: TGTGCCAGCAGTGAAGCTCTGACAGGGAGAGAGGGAACGCAGTATTTT
J: TRBJ2-3
D: TRBD1
size: once
V: TRBV6-1

CDR3: CASSSVAGSYEQYF
DNA: TGCGCCAGCAGTTCGGTAGCCGGCTCCTACGAGCAGTACTTC
J: TRBJ2-7
D: -
size: -
V: TRBV10-1

CDR3: CASSSGSYNEQFF
DNA: TGTGCCAGCAGCAGCGGGTCCTACAATGAGCAGTTCTTC
J: TRBJ2-1
D: -
size: -
V: TRBV2

CDR3: CASSEATARLYQPQHF
DNA: TGTGCCAGCAGTGAAGCCACAGCGCGACTATATCAGCCCCAGCATTTT
J: TRBJ1-5
D: -
size: -
V: TRBV6-1

CDR3: CASSQVDRGDGEQYF
DNA: TGTGCCAGCAGCCAGGTAGACAGGGGGGATGGCGAGCAGTACTTC
J: TRBJ2-7
D: TRBD1
size: -
V: TRBV4-2

CDR3: CASTPSGRTDTQYF
DNA: TGCGCCAGCACCCCTAGCGGACGAACAGATACGCAGTATTTT
J: TRBJ2-3
D: TRBD2
size: -
V: TRBV10-2

CDR3: CASSLGTDEQYF
DNA: TGCGCCAGCAGCTTGGGGACTGACGAGCAGTACTTC
J: TRBJ2-7
D: -
size: once
V: TRBV5-1

CDR3: CASSVFRGQGAANTEAFF
DNA: TGTGCCAGCAGTGTCTTTAGGGGACAGGGGGCCGCGAACACTGAAGCTTTCTTT
J: TRBJ1-1
D: TRBD1
size: -
V: TRBV6-1

CDR3: CASSQGTGNYLNSPLHF
DNA: TGCGCCAGCAGCCAAGGGACAGGCAACTACCTTAATTCACCCCTCCACTTT
J: TRBJ1-6
D: TRBD1
size: -
V: TRBV4-3

CDR3: CASSLASQGGIETQYF
DNA: TGTGCCAGCAGCTTAGCGTCACAGGGGGGAATTGAGACCCAGTACTTC
J: TRBJ2-5
D: TRBD1
size: -
V: TRBV7-2

CDR3: CASSVLAGSYNEQFF
DNA: TGTGCCAGCAGTGTACTAGCGGGGTCCTACAATGAGCAGTTCTTC
J: TRBJ2-1
D: TRBD2
size: -
V: TRBV6-4